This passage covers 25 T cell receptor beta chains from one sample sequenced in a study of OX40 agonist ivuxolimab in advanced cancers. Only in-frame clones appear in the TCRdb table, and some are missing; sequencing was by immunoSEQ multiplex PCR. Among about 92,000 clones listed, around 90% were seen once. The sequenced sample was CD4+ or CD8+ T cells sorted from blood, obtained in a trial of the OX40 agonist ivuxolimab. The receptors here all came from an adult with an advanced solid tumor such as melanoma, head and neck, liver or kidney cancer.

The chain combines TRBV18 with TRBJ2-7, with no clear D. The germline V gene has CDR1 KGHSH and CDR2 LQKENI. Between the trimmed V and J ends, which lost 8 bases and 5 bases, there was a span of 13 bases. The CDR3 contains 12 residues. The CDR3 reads CASSGLPDEQYF. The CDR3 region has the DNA TGTGCCAGCAGTGGGCTACCCGACGAGCAGTACTTC.

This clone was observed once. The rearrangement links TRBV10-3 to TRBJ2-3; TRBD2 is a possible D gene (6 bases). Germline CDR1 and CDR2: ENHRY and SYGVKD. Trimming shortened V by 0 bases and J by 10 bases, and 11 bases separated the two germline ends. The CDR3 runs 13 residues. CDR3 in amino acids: CAISESGGNAQYF. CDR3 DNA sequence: TGTGCCATCAGTGAGTCTGGCGGGAATGCGCAGTATTTT.

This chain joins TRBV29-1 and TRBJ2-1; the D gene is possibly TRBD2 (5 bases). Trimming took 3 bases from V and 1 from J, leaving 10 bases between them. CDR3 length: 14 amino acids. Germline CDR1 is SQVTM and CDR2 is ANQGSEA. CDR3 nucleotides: TGCAGCGTTGATCTGGGAGCTTCCTACAATGAGCAGTTCTTC. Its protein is CSVDLGASYNEQFF.

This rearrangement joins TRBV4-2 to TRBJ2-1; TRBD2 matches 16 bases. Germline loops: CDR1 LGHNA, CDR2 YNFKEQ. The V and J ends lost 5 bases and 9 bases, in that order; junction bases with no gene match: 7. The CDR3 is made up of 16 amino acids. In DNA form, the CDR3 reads TGTGCCAGCAGCGCCCGCGGGACTAGCGGGAGGGGTGAGCAGTTCTTC. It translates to CASSARGTSGRGEQFF.

The CDR3, as DNA: TGTGCCAGCAGCAGAGGCCGGCCCTACGAGCAGTACTTC. This translates into CASSRGRPYEQYF. The genes are TRBV6-6 and TRBJ2-7; no reliable D call. V lost 6 bases and J lost 2, with 11 bases in between. Per the germline V gene, CDR1 is MNHNY and CDR2 is SVGAGI (reference sequence). The length of the CDR3 is 13 residues.

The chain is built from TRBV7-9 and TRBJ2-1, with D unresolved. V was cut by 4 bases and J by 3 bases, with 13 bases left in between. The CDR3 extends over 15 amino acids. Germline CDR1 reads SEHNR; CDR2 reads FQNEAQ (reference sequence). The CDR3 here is CASSSGRAGYNEQFF. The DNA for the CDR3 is TGTGCCAGCAGCTCTGGGCGAGCAGGCTACAATGAGCAGTTCTTC.

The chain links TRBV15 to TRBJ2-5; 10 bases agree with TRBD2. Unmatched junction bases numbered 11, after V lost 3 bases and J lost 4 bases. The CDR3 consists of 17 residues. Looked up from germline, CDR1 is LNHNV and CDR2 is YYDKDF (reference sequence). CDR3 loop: CATSSKKTSGTLETQYF. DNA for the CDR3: TGTGCCACCAGCAGTAAAAAAACTAGCGGGACCCTAGAGACCCAGTACTTC.

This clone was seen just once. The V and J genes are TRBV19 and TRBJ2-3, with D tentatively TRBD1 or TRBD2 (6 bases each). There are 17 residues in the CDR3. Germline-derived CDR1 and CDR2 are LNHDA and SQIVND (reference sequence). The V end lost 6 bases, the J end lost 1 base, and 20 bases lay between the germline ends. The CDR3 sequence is CASRRTTGTYGTDTQYF. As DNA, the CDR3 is TGTGCCAGTAGGAGGACTACCGGGACATACGGCACAGATACGCAGTATTTT.

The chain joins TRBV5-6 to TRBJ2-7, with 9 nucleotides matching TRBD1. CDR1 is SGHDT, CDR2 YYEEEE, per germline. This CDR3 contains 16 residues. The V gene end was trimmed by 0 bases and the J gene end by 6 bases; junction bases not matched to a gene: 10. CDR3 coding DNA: TGTGCCAGCAGCTTGGGGCTCGGACAGGGGAGGTTCGAGCAGTACTTC. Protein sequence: CASSLGLGQGRFEQYF.

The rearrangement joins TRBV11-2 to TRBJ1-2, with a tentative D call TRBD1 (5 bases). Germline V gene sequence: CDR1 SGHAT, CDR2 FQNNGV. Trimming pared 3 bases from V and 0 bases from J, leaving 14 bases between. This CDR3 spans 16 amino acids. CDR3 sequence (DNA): TGTGCCAGCAGCTTGGGGAAGGGGTTAGCTAACTATGGCTACACCTTC. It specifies CASSLGKGLANYGYTF.

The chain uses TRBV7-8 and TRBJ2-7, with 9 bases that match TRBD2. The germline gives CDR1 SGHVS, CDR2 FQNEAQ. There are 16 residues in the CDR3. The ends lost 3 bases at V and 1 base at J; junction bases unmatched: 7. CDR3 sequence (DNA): TGTGCCAGCAGCTTGGGCGCTGCGGGAGGGTCCTACGAGCAGTACTTC. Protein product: CASSLGAAGGSYEQYF.

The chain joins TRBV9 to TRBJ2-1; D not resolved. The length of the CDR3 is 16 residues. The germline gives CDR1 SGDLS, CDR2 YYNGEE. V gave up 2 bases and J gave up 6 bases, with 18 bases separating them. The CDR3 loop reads CASSVTPGIWGNEQFF. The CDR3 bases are TGTGCCAGCAGCGTGACTCCCGGAATTTGGGGCAATGAGCAGTTCTTC.

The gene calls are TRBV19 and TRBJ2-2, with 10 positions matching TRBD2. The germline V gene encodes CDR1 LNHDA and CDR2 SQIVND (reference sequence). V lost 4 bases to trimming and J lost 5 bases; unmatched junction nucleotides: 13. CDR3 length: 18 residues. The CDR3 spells CASSTARASGRKTGELFF. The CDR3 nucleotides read TGTGCCAGTAGTACCGCCCGGGCTAGCGGGAGAAAAACCGGGGAGCTGTTTTTT.

CDR3: CAISASGYQETQYF. The CDR3 DNA follows: TGTGCCATCAGTGCTAGCGGGTACCAAGAGACCCAGTACTTC. The chain joins TRBV10-3 to TRBJ2-5, with 8 positions matching TRBD2. V gave up 4 bases and J gave up 0 bases; unmatched junction bases: 1. The germline V gene has CDR1 ENHRY and CDR2 SYGVKD. The CDR3 is made up of 14 amino acids.

CDR3 amino acids: CAIRSGGLNTEAFF. CDR3 DNA sequence: TGTGCCATCAGGTCAGGGGGCCTGAACACTGAAGCTTTCTTT. The chain carries TRBV10-3 and TRBJ1-1, with TRBD1 matching over 8 bases. Germline CDR1 reads ENHRY; CDR2 reads SYGVKD. The CDR3 runs to 14 residues. Trimming took 6 bases from V and 0 from J; bases not matched to a gene: 3.

In DNA form, the CDR3 reads TGTGCCAGCAGCCACAAAGCGGGTTACACAGATACGCAGTATTTT. Protein product: CASSHKAGYTDTQYF. J is TRBJ2-3 and V is TRBV11-2; maybe TRBD2 (6 bases). This CDR3 has 15 amino acids. The germline V gene has CDR1 SGHAT and CDR2 FQNNGV. Trimming took off 5 bases at V and 2 bases at J, with 14 bases between the two ends.

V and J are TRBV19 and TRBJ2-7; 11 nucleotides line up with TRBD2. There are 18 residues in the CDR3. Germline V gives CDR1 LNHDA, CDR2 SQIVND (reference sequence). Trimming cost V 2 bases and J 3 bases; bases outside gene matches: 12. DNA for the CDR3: TGTGCCAGTAGTATAACATCACTAGCGGGAGAGACTATCTACGAGCAGTACTTC. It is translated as CASSITSLAGETIYEQYF.

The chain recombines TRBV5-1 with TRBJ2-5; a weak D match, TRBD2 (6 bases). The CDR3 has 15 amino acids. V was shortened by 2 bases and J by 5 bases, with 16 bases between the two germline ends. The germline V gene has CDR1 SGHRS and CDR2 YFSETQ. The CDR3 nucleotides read TGCGCCAGCAGCTTTGGGGCGGCGGGAAGGGAGACCCAGTACTTC. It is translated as CASSFGAAGRETQYF.

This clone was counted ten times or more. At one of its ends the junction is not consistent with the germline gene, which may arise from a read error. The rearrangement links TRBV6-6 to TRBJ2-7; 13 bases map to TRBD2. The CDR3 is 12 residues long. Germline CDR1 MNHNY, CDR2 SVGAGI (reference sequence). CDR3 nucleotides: TGTGCCAGCAGTTACGGGACTAGCGGGACGGACTTC. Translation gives CASSYGTSGTDF.

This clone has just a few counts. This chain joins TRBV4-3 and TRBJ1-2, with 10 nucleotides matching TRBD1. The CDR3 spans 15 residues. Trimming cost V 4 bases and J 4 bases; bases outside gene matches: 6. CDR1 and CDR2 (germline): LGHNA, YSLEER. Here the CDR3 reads CASSPGTGAGYGYTF. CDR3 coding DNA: TGCGCCAGCAGCCCTGGGACAGGGGCAGGCTATGGCTACACCTTC.

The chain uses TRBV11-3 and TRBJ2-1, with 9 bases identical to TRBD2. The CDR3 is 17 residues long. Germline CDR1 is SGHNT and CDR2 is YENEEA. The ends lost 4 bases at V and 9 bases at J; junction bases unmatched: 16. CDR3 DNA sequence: TGTGCCAGCAGCTACACTAGCGGGCGGGATATAATTGGTGAGCAGTTCTTC. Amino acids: CASSYTSGRDIIGEQFF.

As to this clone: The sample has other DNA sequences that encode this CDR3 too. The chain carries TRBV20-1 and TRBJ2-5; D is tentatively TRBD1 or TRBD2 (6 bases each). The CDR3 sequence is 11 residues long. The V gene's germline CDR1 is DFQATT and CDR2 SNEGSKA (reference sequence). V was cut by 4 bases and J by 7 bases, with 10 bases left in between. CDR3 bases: TGCAGTGCTACGGGGGCGGGGACCCAGTACTTC. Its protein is CSATGAGTQYF.

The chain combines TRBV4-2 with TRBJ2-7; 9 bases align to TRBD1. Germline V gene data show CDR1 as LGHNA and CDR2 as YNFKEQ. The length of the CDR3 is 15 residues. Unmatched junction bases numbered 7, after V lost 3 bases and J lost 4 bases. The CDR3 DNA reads TGTGCCAGCAGCCAGGGGACAGGGAGTCAGTACGAGCAGTACTTC. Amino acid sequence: CASSQGTGSQYEQYF.

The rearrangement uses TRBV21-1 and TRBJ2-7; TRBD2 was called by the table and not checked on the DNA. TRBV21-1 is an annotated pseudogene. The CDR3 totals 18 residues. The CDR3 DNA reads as TGTGCCAGCAGCAAAGCGTGGTTGTCTAGCGGATACTTCTACGAGCAGTACTTC. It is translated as CASSKAWLSSGYFYEQYF.

CDR3 nucleotide sequence: TGTGCCAGCTCACCAGAGACAGGCTCCTACAATGAGCAGTTCTTC. Amino acids: CASSPETGSYNEQFF. The chain couples TRBV18 to TRBJ2-1, with D possibly TRBD1 on 6 matching bases. V dropped 2 bases and J dropped 0 bases, with 8 bases sitting between them. Germline CDR1 is KGHSH and CDR2 is LQKENI. This CDR3 is 15 amino acids long.